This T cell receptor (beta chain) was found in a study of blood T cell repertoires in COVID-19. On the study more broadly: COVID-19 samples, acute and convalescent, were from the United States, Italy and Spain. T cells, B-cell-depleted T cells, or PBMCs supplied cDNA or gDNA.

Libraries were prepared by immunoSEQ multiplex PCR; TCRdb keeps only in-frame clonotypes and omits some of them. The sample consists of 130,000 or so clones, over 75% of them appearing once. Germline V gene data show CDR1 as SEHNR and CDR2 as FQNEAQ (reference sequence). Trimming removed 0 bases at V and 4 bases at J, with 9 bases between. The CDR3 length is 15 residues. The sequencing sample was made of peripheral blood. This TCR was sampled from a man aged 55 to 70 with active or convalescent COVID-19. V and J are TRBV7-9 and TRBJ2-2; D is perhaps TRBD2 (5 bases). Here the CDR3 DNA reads TGTGCCAGCAGCTTAGCACTAGGTATCACCGGGGAGCTGTTTTTT. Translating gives CASSLALGITGELFF.